These 19 T cell receptor beta chains share one sample of origin, sequenced in a study of cytomegalovirus exposure and HLA in healthy donors. PCR primers comprised 60 Vbeta and 13 Jbeta primers. This table comes from immunoSEQ multiplex PCR, and its TCRdb copy is limited to in-frame clones, with some not included. The sample yields over 150,000 clones, around 68% seen once. The material sequenced was PBMCs. These receptors came from a woman between 40 and 55 years old in good health and CMV-seropositive.

The V gene is TRBV28, the J gene TRBJ1-2; 11 nucleotides align to TRBD1. CDR3 length: 16 residues. V shed 3 bases, J shed 1 base, and the junction held 4 bases outside the gene matches. The germline V gene encodes CDR1 MDHEN and CDR2 SYDVKM. CDR3 amino acids: CASSFSGTGGNYGYTF. CDR3 in DNA: TGTGCCAGCAGTTTCTCCGGGACAGGGGGTAACTATGGCTACACCTTC.

The rearrangement uses TRBV6-1 and TRBJ2-7; D possibly corresponds to TRBD1 (6 bases). In germline, CDR1 is MNHNS, CDR2 SASEGT. CDR3 length equals 15 residues. With 6 bases removed from V and 0 bases from J, the gap between germline ends came to 15 bases. As DNA, the CDR3 is TGTGCCAGCAGATACGAAACAGGGATCTCCTACGAGCAGTACTTC. Amino acid sequence: CASRYETGISYEQYF.

This clone was detected only a few times. The chain recombines TRBV7-3 with TRBJ2-1; the match to TRBD2 covers 9 bases. The CDR3 runs to 15 residues. V shed 5 bases and J 9 bases; nucleotides not matched to a gene: 11. Germline loops: CDR1 SGHTA, CDR2 FQGTGA. Here the CDR3 reads CASSLSAGGGAEQFF. CDR3 in DNA: TGTGCCAGCAGCCTGTCAGCGGGAGGTGGGGCTGAGCAGTTCTTC.

The V and J genes are TRBV11-2 and TRBJ1-4; D is uncertain. V lost 3 bases and J 6 bases, leaving 8 bases between the germline ends. Looked up from germline, CDR1 is SGHAT and CDR2 is FQNNGV. This CDR3 region has 13 residues. The CDR3 nucleotides read TGTGCCAGCAGCTTGGCCCTCTATGAAAAACTGTTTTTT. Translation: CASSLALYEKLFF.

This clone has just a few counts. This chain uses TRBV13 with TRBJ2-1, with 7 bases aligning to TRBD1. The V and J ends lost 2 bases and 4 bases, in that order; junction bases with no gene match: 2. The CDR3 totals 14 residues. Germline values: CDR1 PRHDT, CDR2 FYEKMQ (reference sequence). The CDR3 DNA follows: TGTGCCAGCAGCTTAAGACAGGGTTACAATGAGCAGTTCTTC. Its translation: CASSLRQGYNEQFF.

V is TRBV6-1 and J is TRBJ2-7; TRBD1 matches 10 bases. The CDR3 runs to 16 residues. V shed 3 bases, J shed 3 bases, and the junction held 8 bases outside the gene matches. Germline CDR1 is MNHNS and CDR2 is SASEGT. The CDR3 sequence: CASSETGGLGNYEQYF. The CDR3 region has the DNA TGTGCCAGCAGTGAGACAGGGGGCTTAGGTAACTACGAGCAGTACTTC.

This sequence joins TRBV7-9 and TRBJ2-2; tentatively, D is TRBD1 (6 bases). Germline loops: CDR1 SEHNR, CDR2 FQNEAQ (reference sequence). V lost 6 bases and J 0 bases, leaving 11 bases between the germline ends. The CDR3 covers 15 residues. DNA for the CDR3: TGTGCCAGCAGACCCGGGACAACGAACACCGGGGAGCTGTTTTTT. This codes for CASRPGTTNTGELFF.

The V gene is TRBV14, the J gene TRBJ1-2; possible D gene TRBD1, 5 bases. This CDR3 spans 15 amino acids. Trimming shortened V by 1 base and J by 4 bases, and 13 bases separated the two germline ends. Looked up from germline, CDR1 is SGHDN and CDR2 is FVKESK. CDR3 bases: TGTGCCAGCAGCCAAGCGGGGGGACGGGGCTATGGCTACACCTTC. It specifies CASSQAGGRGYGYTF.

This clone has more than one count but fewer than ten. This chain joins TRBV10-1 and TRBJ2-7; 9 bases are a match to TRBD2. Trimming removed 7 bases from V and 9 bases from J; junction bases left unmatched: 16. Germline lookup yields CDR1 WNHNN and CDR2 SYGVQD (reference sequence). This CDR3 is built from 15 residues. The CDR3 coding sequence is TGCGCCAGCAAGTTAGCTAGCGGGACCCGCGTCGGGCAGTACTTC. The encoded protein is CASKLASGTRVGQYF.

The V call is TRBV5-4, the J call TRBJ1-1; 7 nucleotides align to TRBD1. V trimming: 3 bases; J trimming: 4 bases; junction bases outside the gene matches: 9. Germline lookup yields CDR1 SGHNT and CDR2 YYREEE (reference sequence). The CDR3 has 15 amino acids. DNA of the CDR3: TGTGCCAGCAGCTCCGGTAGACAGGGAGGCACTGAAGCTTTCTTT. Its translation is CASSSGRQGGTEAFF.

The J gene is TRBJ1-1, the V gene TRBV11-2; D might be TRBD1 (5 bases). The germline V gene encodes CDR1 SGHAT and CDR2 FQNNGV. The V and J ends lost 6 bases and 8 bases respectively, with 10 bases between them. The CDR3 runs to 11 residues. CDR3 nucleotide sequence: TGTGCCAGCAGAGGAGGGGCCGAAGCTTTCTTT. This encodes CASRGGAEAFF.

The chain combines TRBV12-5 with TRBJ1-5; no clear D gene. The germline V and J ends were trimmed by 0 bases and 3 bases, with 12 bases remaining between them. Germline assignment: CDR1 LGHNT and CDR2 FRNRAP. The CDR3 contains 16 residues. In DNA, the CDR3 is TGTGCTAGTGGTTTGGTACTCAACCCACCCAATCAGCCCCAGCATTTT. This translates into CASGLVLNPPNQPQHF. Full variable domain (missing parts from reference TRBV12-5 and TRBJ1-5): DARVTQTPRHKVTEMGQEVTMRCQPILGHNTVFWYRQTMMQGLELLAYFRNRAPLDDSGMPKDRFSAEMPDATLATLKIQPSEPRDSAVYFCASGLVLNPPNQPQHFGDGTRLSIL.

This clone was seen more than once but under ten times. The rearrangement links TRBV5-1 to TRBJ2-5; 12 bases agree with TRBD2. The J segment lost 11 bases and the V segment lost 0 bases, leaving 11 bases of the junction unmatched. CDR1 SGHRS and CDR2 YFSETQ come from the germline V gene. This CDR3 has 16 residues. The CDR3, as DNA: TGCGCCAGCAGCTTGGTCGGACTAGCGGGACGTGGAGAGCAGTACTTC. It is translated as CASSLVGLAGRGEQYF.

This clone has just a few counts. The rearrangement uses TRBV7-8 and TRBJ1-2; tentative D call: TRBD1 (6 bases). The CDR3 has 13 amino acids. CDR1 is SGHVS, CDR2 FQNEAQ, per germline. V was shortened by 5 bases and J by 4 bases, with 11 bases between the two germline ends. CDR3 DNA sequence: TGTGCCAGCAGCACCAGGGGCGGCTATGGCTACACCTTC. Translating gives CASSTRGGYGYTF.

The chain combines TRBV14 with TRBJ2-7, with D maybe TRBD2 (5 bases). The V end lost 4 bases, the J end lost 4 bases, and 20 bases lay between the germline ends. Germline assignment: CDR1 SGHDN and CDR2 FVKESK. The CDR3 loop spans 16 amino acids. In nucleotides, the CDR3 is TGTGCCAGCAGCCTACCCAGCCCTAGCAGGAGGTACGAGCAGTACTTC. This encodes CASSLPSPSRRYEQYF.

The sample holds a few counts of this clone. The genes are TRBV7-2 and TRBJ2-7; D might be TRBD2 (6 bases). The CDR3 sequence is 12 residues long. The germline V gene encodes CDR1 SGHTA and CDR2 FQGNSA. V lost 3 bases to trimming and J lost 6 bases, with 9 bases between them. CDR3 coding DNA: TGTGCCAGCAGCTTTGGAGGGGTCGAGCAGTACTTC. The encoded protein is CASSFGGVEQYF. Full variable domain (rest looked up from reference TRBV7-2 and TRBJ2-7): GAGVSQSPSNKVTEKGKDVELRCDPISGHTALYWYRQSLGQGLEFLIYFQGNSAPDKSGLPSDRFSAERTGGSVSTLTIQRTQQEDSAVYLCASSFGGVEQYFGPGTRLTVT.

The genes are TRBV28 and TRBJ2-7; perhaps TRBD1 as D (5 bases). V was clipped by 2 bases and J by 2 bases, with 13 bases between them. The CDR3 sequence is 15 residues long. Germline CDR1 is MDHEN and CDR2 is SYDVKM. Here the CDR3 DNA reads TGTGCCAGCAGTTTACAGCCCGCAGGGACCTACGAGCAGTACTTC. It is translated as CASSLQPAGTYEQYF.

DNA of the CDR3: TGCGCCAGCAGCCAAGCGGGACACGATAAAGCTAACTATGGCTACACCTTC. Its translation is CASSQAGHDKANYGYTF. The chain combines TRBV4-1 with TRBJ1-2; D is perhaps TRBD1 (6 bases). Germline CDR1 reads MGHRA; CDR2 reads YSYEKL. There are 17 residues in the CDR3. The V gene lost 1 base and the J gene lost 0 bases, with 15 bases spanning the gap.

This clone was detected only a few times. The chain has TRBV5-1 and TRBJ1-2; perhaps TRBD1 as D (6 bases). The V end lost 0 bases, the J end lost 5 bases, and 11 bases lay between the germline ends. Germline CDR1 and CDR2: SGHRS and YFSETQ. This CDR3 comprises 14 residues. The CDR3 DNA reads as TGCGCCAGCAGCTTGGGACAGGTCGGATATGGCTACACCTTC. This translates into CASSLGQVGYGYTF.